One sample yielded the 30 T cell receptor beta chains listed below, sequenced in a study of cytomegalovirus exposure and HLA in healthy donors (dated by TCRdb to between 2016 and 2019). The library came from the immunoSEQ multiplex PCR assay. The multiplex PCR relied on a mix of 60 forward primers for TCR Vbeta segments and 13 reverse primers for TCR Jbeta segments. TCRdb re-hosts the immuneACCESS table, in-frame sequences only. Its copies lack some clones; in the studies checked, an unresolved V gene accounts for under half of them, and the cause for the rest is not known. The sample table records about 130,000 clones. The top ten clones comprise 2% to 2.5% of the sample. The sequenced sample was PBMCs. These receptors were obtained from a man aged 35 to 55 in good health and CMV-seronegative.

The chain has TRBV5-1 and TRBJ2-3; possible D gene TRBD2, 6 bases. Germline assignment: CDR1 SGHRS and CDR2 YFSETQ. The V end lost 4 bases, the J end lost 0 bases, and 9 bases lay between the germline ends. The length of the CDR3 is 14 residues. CDR3: CASSRDFSTDTQYF. In DNA, the CDR3 is TGCGCCAGCAGCCGGGACTTTAGCACAGATACGCAGTATTTT.

The rearrangement links TRBV5-1 to TRBJ2-3, with D possibly being TRBD2 (6 bases). The V gene's germline CDR1 is SGHRS and CDR2 YFSETQ. The ends were cut back, 2 bases at V and 3 bases at J, with 19 bases in the middle. This CDR3 comprises 17 residues. The CDR3 is CASSFGGRADPTDTQYF. CDR3 DNA sequence: TGCGCCAGCAGCTTCGGGGGACGGGCAGACCCTACAGATACGCAGTATTTT.

The chain carries TRBV30 and TRBJ1-2, with 7 nucleotides matching TRBD1. Germline loops: CDR1 GTSNPN, CDR2 SVGIG (reference sequence). The trim removed 8 bases at V and 1 base at J, leaving 7 bases unmatched. CDR3 length: 13 residues. CDR3 residues: CARSRGYNYGYTF. CDR3 DNA sequence: TGTGCCCGTTCCAGGGGGTATAACTATGGCTACACCTTC.

The chain is built from TRBV4-1 and TRBJ2-1; D call uncertain. The germline CDR1 and CDR2 sequences are MGHRA and YSYEKL. V lost 2 bases to trimming and J lost 0 bases, with 11 bases between them. The CDR3 consists of 16 residues. The CDR3 region is CASSQIAEFSYNEQFF. In DNA, the CDR3 is TGCGCCAGCAGCCAAATTGCGGAATTCTCCTACAATGAGCAGTTCTTC.

The chain employs TRBV30 and TRBJ1-2; TRBD1 matches 11 bases. Germline CDR1 is GTSNPN and CDR2 is SVGIG (reference sequence). The CDR3 totals 12 residues. Unmatched junction bases numbered 3, after V lost 5 bases and J lost 7 bases. CDR3 nucleotides: TGTGCCTGGGGACAGGGGGCGGGTGGCTACACCTTC. Its translation is CAWGQGAGGYTF.

J is TRBJ2-7 and V is TRBV27; 8 bases map to TRBD1. CDR1 MNHEY and CDR2 SMNVEV come from the germline V gene (reference sequence). With 5 bases clipped from V and 2 bases from J, the junction kept 5 bases outside the gene matches. CDR3 size: 14 residues. CDR3 region: CASSRTGQPYEQYF. The CDR3 nucleotides are TGTGCCAGCAGTCGGACAGGGCAACCCTACGAGCAGTACTTC.

J is TRBJ2-2 and V is TRBV2; D gene unclear. The CDR3 has 12 residues. Germline V gene data show CDR1 as SNHLY and CDR2 as FYNNEI. V lost 6 bases to trimming and J lost 4 bases, with 6 bases between them. The CDR3 coding sequence is TGTGCCAGCAGGGAGAGCACCGGGGAGCTGTTTTTT. Translating gives CASRESTGELFF.

The chain combines TRBV4-1 with TRBJ2-5; 9 bases match TRBD1. The CDR3 is 13 amino acids. With 5 bases clipped from V and 5 bases from J, the junction kept 3 bases outside the gene matches. From germline, CDR1 is MGHRA and CDR2 YSYEKL. The CDR3 reads CASSWTGDETQYF. As DNA, the CDR3 is TGCGCCAGCAGCTGGACAGGGGACGAGACCCAGTACTTC.

The chain joins TRBV7-9 to TRBJ2-3; D gene unclear. Looked up from germline, CDR1 is SEHNR and CDR2 is FQNEAQ (reference sequence). This CDR3 is 13 amino acids long. The ends were cut back, 3 bases at V and 0 bases at J, with 4 bases in the middle. Written as DNA, the CDR3 is TGTGCCAGCAGCTTCGTTAGCACAGATACGCAGTATTTT. Its protein product is CASSFVSTDTQYF.

The chain is built from TRBV2 and TRBJ2-3, with 11 bases identical to TRBD2. This CDR3 spans 14 amino acids. Germline values: CDR1 SNHLY, CDR2 FYNNEI. V lost 6 bases, J lost 8 bases, and 7 bases stayed unmatched. DNA for the CDR3: TGTGCCAGCAGACTACTAGCGGGAGTTCCTACGCAGTATTTT. Translated, it gives CASRLLAGVPTQYF.

The chain couples TRBV5-8 to TRBJ2-7; 9 bases are shared with TRBD1. Per germline, CDR1 SGHTS and CDR2 YDEGEE. CDR3 size: 17 residues. After removal of 3 bases from V and 6 bases from J, the junction contained 16 bases not matched to a gene. CDR3 in amino acids: CASSSAGTGNIFSEQYF. Here the CDR3 DNA reads TGTGCCAGCAGCTCGGCGGGGACAGGGAATATATTTTCCGAGCAGTACTTC.

The J gene is TRBJ2-2, the V gene TRBV6-6; 11 positions match TRBD1. V lost 5 bases and J lost 4; bases outside the gene matches: 3. Germline loops: CDR1 MNHNY, CDR2 SVGAGI (reference sequence). The CDR3 sequence is 15 residues long. Here the CDR3 reads CASSPGTGGTGELFF. The CDR3 nucleotides read TGTGCCAGCAGTCCCGGGACAGGGGGCACCGGGGAGCTGTTTTTT.

The chain employs TRBV7-6 and TRBJ2-7; perhaps TRBD2 as D (6 bases). Germline loops: CDR1 SGHVS, CDR2 FNYEAQ. The V end lost 4 bases, the J end lost 2 bases, and 12 bases lay between the germline ends. CDR3 length: 14 amino acids. CDR3 DNA: TGTGCCAGCAGCTCCAGCGGGCACGCCTACGAGCAGTACTTC. This sequence encodes CASSSSGHAYEQYF.

The chain employs TRBV27 and TRBJ2-7; D might be TRBD2 (5 bases). The CDR3 has 14 residues. CDR1 is MNHEY and CDR2 is SMNVEV in the germline V gene (reference sequence). The V and J ends lost 6 bases and 6 bases respectively, with 18 bases between them. The CDR3 reads CASRSLGSRGEQYF. CDR3 coding DNA: TGTGCCAGCAGATCTCTGGGCTCACGGGGCGAGCAGTACTTC.

This sequence joins TRBV11-2 and TRBJ2-7; 9 nucleotides align to TRBD1. CDR3 length: 15 residues. Germline CDR1 is SGHAT and CDR2 is FQNNGV. The ends lost 0 bases at V and 5 bases at J; junction bases unmatched: 5. Here the CDR3 DNA reads TGTGCCAGCAGCTTAGAAGCCGGACAGGGGAACGAGCAGTACTTC. Translating gives CASSLEAGQGNEQYF.

The V and J genes are TRBV4-1 and TRBJ1-4, with D possibly TRBD1 on 5 matching bases. Germline V gives CDR1 MGHRA, CDR2 YSYEKL. The CDR3 is 14 residues long. V shed 2 bases and J shed 5 bases, with 9 bases lying between them. CDR3 nucleotides: TGCGCCAGCAGCCAAAACCCAGGGAATGAAAAACTGTTTTTT. Amino acid sequence: CASSQNPGNEKLFF.

The rearrangement uses TRBV4-1 and TRBJ1-2; D is possibly TRBD1 (5 bases). This CDR3 region has 16 residues. V lost 1 base and J lost 2, with 14 bases in between. In germline, CDR1 is MGHRA, CDR2 YSYEKL. CDR3 sequence reads: CASSQVPEGRNYGYTF. The CDR3 DNA reads as TGCGCCAGCAGCCAAGTCCCCGAGGGGAGGAACTATGGCTACACCTTC.

The chain carries TRBV5-1 and TRBJ2-2, with a weak D call TRBD2 (5 bases). The germline CDR1 and CDR2 sequences are SGHRS and YFSETQ. This CDR3 has 13 amino acids. V dropped 5 bases and J dropped 4 bases, with 9 bases sitting between them. The DNA for the CDR3 is TGCGCCAGCAGACCGAGCGGCACCGGGGAGCTGTTTTTT. Its translation is CASRPSGTGELFF.

The chain carries TRBV9 and TRBJ2-2; maybe TRBD1 (5 bases). Germline values: CDR1 SGDLS, CDR2 YYNGEE. The CDR3 contains 17 residues. With 3 bases removed from V and 5 bases from J, the gap between germline ends came to 20 bases. CDR3 nucleotides: TGTGCCAGCAGCGGCAGCTGGGGCCTAAGAAGTACCGGGGAGCTGTTTTTT. Encoded protein: CASSGSWGLRSTGELFF.

The chain joins TRBV5-6 to TRBJ2-6; D is ambiguous. V lost 4 bases and J lost 4, with 9 bases in between. CDR1 and CDR2 (germline): SGHDT, YYEEEE. CDR3 length equals 14 residues. The chain's CDR3 is CASSRSLGANVLTF. CDR3 nucleotide sequence: TGTGCCAGCAGCCGTTCCTTAGGGGCCAACGTCCTGACTTTC.

The chain joins TRBV9 to TRBJ1-1, with D possibly being TRBD1 (6 bases). Deletions cut 4 bases from V and 6 bases from J, with 13 bases between. The germline CDR1 and CDR2 sequences are SGDLS and YYNGEE. The CDR3 covers 13 residues. This CDR3 is CASSFRGGPEAFF. The DNA for the CDR3 is TGTGCCAGCAGCTTCCGCGGGGGGCCTGAAGCTTTCTTT.

This chain connects TRBV5-1 to TRBJ2-5; the D gene is possibly TRBD2 (5 bases). Germline V lookup: CDR1 SGHRS, CDR2 YFSETQ. Trimming left V 4 bases short and J 5 bases short, with 15 bases between. The CDR3 length is 14 residues. The CDR3 DNA reads as TGCGCCAGCAGCAACCTCGGGGTTCGTGAGACCCAGTACTTC. Protein product: CASSNLGVRETQYF.

This sequence joins TRBV7-2 and TRBJ2-7; 7 bases fit TRBD2. The CDR3 consists of 15 residues. Per germline, CDR1 SGHTA and CDR2 FQGNSA. The ends lost 5 bases at V and 4 bases at J; junction bases unmatched: 11. The CDR3 nucleotides read TGTGCCAGCAGCAAGCGGGATCTAGGGAAATACGAGCAGTACTTC. It is translated as CASSKRDLGKYEQYF.

The CDR3 coding sequence is TGTGCCAGCAGTGAACTGTACGAGCAGTACTTC. Protein product: CASSELYEQYF. The rearrangement links TRBV2 to TRBJ2-7; no clear D. The germline V and J ends were trimmed by 2 bases and 4 bases, with 3 bases remaining between them. Germline V gene sequence: CDR1 SNHLY, CDR2 FYNNEI. The CDR3 is 11 amino acids.

The V and J genes are TRBV6-5 and TRBJ2-5, with 8 bases lining up with TRBD2. The tail of the sequence fits TRBJ2-7 better, so the J call may be wrong. This CDR3 region has 13 residues. Germline V gives CDR1 MNHEY, CDR2 SVGAGI. CDR3 sequence reads: CASMTSDTYEQYF. The CDR3 bases are TGTGCCAGCATGACTAGCGATACCTACGAGCAGTACTTC.

The chain combines TRBV11-2 with TRBJ1-1; 8 bases agree with TRBD1. Trimming took 3 bases from V and 1 from J; bases not matched to a gene: 4. Looked up from germline, CDR1 is SGHAT and CDR2 is FQNNGV. The CDR3 runs to 15 residues. The CDR3 region is CASSFPDRGNTEAFF. CDR3 bases: TGTGCCAGCAGCTTCCCCGACAGGGGGAACACTGAAGCTTTCTTT.

The V call is TRBV19, the J call TRBJ1-1; TRBD1 aligns across 8 bases. CDR1 and CDR2 (germline): LNHDA, SQIVND (reference sequence). The CDR3 loop spans 13 amino acids. Losses at the gene ends were 3 bases for V and 4 bases for J; bases not matched to a gene: 1. CDR3 in amino acids: CASSIQGATEAFF. CDR3 bases: TGTGCCAGTAGTATTCAGGGGGCCACTGAAGCTTTCTTT.

The rearrangement links TRBV7-3 to TRBJ2-3; 12 bases map to TRBD1. Trimming at V came to 5 bases and at J to 6 bases, leaving 3 bases not matched to a gene. The germline CDR1 and CDR2 sequences are SGHTA and FQGTGA. The CDR3 length is 14 residues. The CDR3 region is CASSRDRGLDTQYF. The CDR3 bases are TGTGCCAGCAGCCGGGACAGGGGGCTTGATACGCAGTATTTT. Looking up the rest from reference TRBV7-3 and TRBJ2-3 gives the full variable domain: GAGVSQTPSNKVTEKGKYVELRCDPISGHTALYWYRQSLGQGPEFLIYFQGTGAADDSGLPNDRFFAVRPEGSVSTLKIQRTERGDSAVYLCASSRDRGLDTQYFGPGTRLTVL.

The genes are TRBV19 and TRBJ1-4; possibly TRBD1 for D (5 bases). Trimming left V 1 base short and J 4 bases short, with 19 bases between. The germline CDR1 and CDR2 sequences are LNHDA and SQIVND (reference sequence). The CDR3 is 18 residues long. CDR3 protein: CASSIGTPRPGLNEKLFF. The CDR3 DNA is TGTGCCAGTAGTATAGGAACTCCGAGGCCAGGGCTTAATGAAAAACTGTTTTTT. The full variable domain, rest sourced from reference TRBV19 and TRBJ1-4, is DGGITQSPKYLFRKEGQNVTLSCEQNLNHDAMYWYRQDPGQGLRLIYYSQIVNDFQKGDIAEGYSVSREKKESFPLTVTSAQKNPTAFYLCASSIGTPRPGLNEKLFFGSGTQLSVL.

This chain links TRBV10-3 with TRBJ1-2; TRBD1 matches 7 bases. The CDR3 sequence is 12 residues long. CDR1 is ENHRY and CDR2 is SYGVKD in the germline V gene. Germline trimming cut 7 bases from V and 7 bases from J; bases unmatched to any gene: 6. The CDR3 DNA reads TGTGCCATCAAAGGGGGCGAGGGTGGCTACACCTTC. It specifies CAIKGGEGGYTF.